This is a list of T cell receptor beta chains from one sample in a study of identical twins. TCRdb passed the 5' RACE reads through MiXCR, listing each CDR3 protein once. The sample shows some 1,700,000 distinct CDR3 sequences, 25% to 35% of them seen only once. The specimen was cord blood. The receptor source for this set is a newborn girl in good health. CDR3s include the opening cysteine and the closing phenylalanine or tryptophan. The order of the fields is J gene, V gene, D gene, clone size, CDR3 protein, CDR3 DNA. The D gene is left open where the match is weak. Size tells how often a clone was seen (once, few, many) or the class of an expanded clone, and some rows leave it out.

j_gene: TRBJ1-5
v_gene: TRBV6-2/TRBV6-3
d_gene: .
abundance: .
CDR3aa: CASSRPTGGNQPQHF
CDR3nt: TGTGCCAGCAGTCGTCCGACGGGGGGCAATCAGCCCCAGCATTTT

j_gene: TRBJ1-1
v_gene: TRBV5-1
d_gene: TRBD1
abundance: few
CDR3aa: CASSQQGEGTEAFF
CDR3nt: TGCGCCAGCAGCCAACAGGGGGAAGGCACTGAAGCTTTCTTT

j_gene: TRBJ1-2
v_gene: TRBV9
d_gene: .
abundance: .
CDR3aa: CASSVSGRNYGYTF
CDR3nt: TGTGCCAGCAGCGTTTCGGGGAGGAACTATGGCTACACCTTC

j_gene: TRBJ2-7
v_gene: TRBV20-1
d_gene: .
abundance: .
CDR3aa: CSASAGKNYEQYF
CDR3nt: TGCAGTGCTAGCGCCGGGAAGAACTACGAGCAGTACTTC

j_gene: TRBJ2-7
v_gene: TRBV3-1
d_gene: .
abundance: .
CDR3aa: CASSPSHTRTSEQYF
CDR3nt: TGTGCCAGCAGCCCGAGTCATACTAGAACATCCGAGCAGTACTTC

j_gene: TRBJ2-2
v_gene: TRBV10-3
d_gene: .
abundance: .
CDR3aa: CAISQTGGPSGELFF
CDR3nt: TGTGCCATCAGTCAAACCGGGGGGCCGAGCGGGGAGCTGTTTTTT

j_gene: TRBJ2-7
v_gene: TRBV5-1
d_gene: .
abundance: .
CDR3aa: CASRVLSLSYNEQYF
CDR3nt: TGCGCCAGCAGGGTTTTGTCCCTCTCCTACAATGAGCAGTACTTC

j_gene: TRBJ2-7
v_gene: TRBV20-1
d_gene: .
abundance: once
CDR3aa: CSGTPITGAPYNEQYF
CDR3nt: TGCAGTGGTACGCCAATTACAGGTGCCCCCTACAATGAGCAGTACTTC

j_gene: TRBJ2-5
v_gene: TRBV27
d_gene: TRBD2
abundance: few
CDR3aa: CASSLLAGPRGTQYF
CDR3nt: TGTGCCAGCAGTTTACTAGCGGGCCCTAGAGGGACCCAGTACTTC

j_gene: TRBJ1-2
v_gene: TRBV20-1
d_gene: .
abundance: .
CDR3aa: CSARDVPLYGYTF
CDR3nt: TGCAGTGCTAGAGATGTCCCCCTCTATGGCTACACCTTC

j_gene: TRBJ2-3
v_gene: TRBV20-1
d_gene: .
abundance: few
CDR3aa: CSARDAQGTDTQYF
CDR3nt: TGCAGTGCTAGAGATGCGCAGGGCACAGATACGCAGTATTTT

j_gene: TRBJ2-3
v_gene: TRBV10-3
d_gene: TRBD1
abundance: once
CDR3aa: CAIGSDRDTDTQYF
CDR3nt: TGTGCCATCGGCTCTGACAGGGACACAGATACGCAGTATTTT

j_gene: TRBJ1-1
v_gene: TRBV7-9
d_gene: .
abundance: .
CDR3aa: CASSLLTGLNTEPFF
CDR3nt: TGTGCCAGCAGCTTACTGACAGGTTTGAACACTGAACCTTTCTTT

j_gene: TRBJ2-1
v_gene: TRBV20-1
d_gene: .
abundance: .
CDR3aa: CSARGSSSIPYNEQFF
CDR3nt: TGCAGTGCTAGAGGATCTAGCTCGATCCCTTACAATGAGCAGTTCTTC

j_gene: TRBJ2-7
v_gene: TRBV7-9
d_gene: .
abundance: .
CDR3aa: CASSPAGPYEQYF
CDR3nt: TGTGCCAGCAGCCCTGCGGGCCCCTACGAGCAGTACTTC

j_gene: TRBJ2-1
v_gene: TRBV12-3/TRBV12-4
d_gene: .
abundance: .
CDR3aa: CASSLPYREQFF
CDR3nt: TGTGCCAGCAGTTTACCATACCGTGAGCAGTTCTTC

j_gene: TRBJ2-1
v_gene: TRBV7-9
d_gene: .
abundance: .
CDR3aa: CASSLAALALINEQFF
CDR3nt: TGTGCCAGCAGCTTAGCGGCGCTAGCGTTAATCAATGAGCAGTTCTTC

j_gene: TRBJ2-3
v_gene: TRBV20-1
d_gene: TRBD2
abundance: .
CDR3aa: CSARRLASYSTDTQYF
CDR3nt: TGCAGTGCTAGGAGACTAGCGTCCTATAGCACAGATACGCAGTATTTT

j_gene: TRBJ2-3
v_gene: TRBV5-1
d_gene: TRBD2
abundance: .
CDR3aa: CASSLRAGISDTQYF
CDR3nt: TGCGCCAGCAGCTTGCGAGCGGGAATCTCAGATACGCAGTATTTT

j_gene: TRBJ1-2
v_gene: TRBV10-3
d_gene: .
abundance: .
CDR3aa: CAISERQGGYGYTF
CDR3nt: TGTGCCATCAGTGAAAGGCAGGGAGGCTATGGCTACACCTTC

j_gene: TRBJ2-1
v_gene: TRBV5-1
d_gene: .
abundance: .
CDR3aa: CASSSDDEQFF
CDR3nt: TGCGCCAGCAGCTCGGACGATGAGCAGTTCTTC

j_gene: TRBJ2-6
v_gene: TRBV5-1
d_gene: .
abundance: .
CDR3aa: CASSSTVRTSSSGANVLTF
CDR3nt: TGCGCCAGCAGCTCGACCGTTCGGACATCCTCCTCTGGGGCCAACGTCCTGACTTTC

j_gene: TRBJ2-2
v_gene: TRBV12-3/TRBV12-4
d_gene: .
abundance: few
CDR3aa: CASSPGTRTGELFF
CDR3nt: TGTGCCAGCAGTCCCGGGACGAGGACCGGGGAGCTGTTTTTT

j_gene: TRBJ2-4
v_gene: TRBV11-2
d_gene: TRBD2
abundance: .
CDR3aa: CASSSHTSGRAQNIQYF
CDR3nt: TGTGCCAGCAGCTCTCACACTAGCGGGAGGGCCCAAAACATTCAGTACTTC

j_gene: TRBJ2-1
v_gene: TRBV6-5
d_gene: TRBD2
abundance: .
CDR3aa: CASSYGREGPSEQFF
CDR3nt: TGTGCCAGCAGTTACGGGCGGGAGGGCCCTAGTGAGCAGTTCTTC

j_gene: TRBJ2-1
v_gene: TRBV14
d_gene: .
abundance: .
CDR3aa: CASSQGGRGSYNEQFF
CDR3nt: TGTGCCAGCAGCCAAGGGGGCAGGGGCTCCTACAATGAGCAGTTCTTC

j_gene: TRBJ2-1
v_gene: TRBV19
d_gene: TRBD2
abundance: .
CDR3aa: CASSIPGRAFGNEQFF
CDR3nt: TGTGCCAGTAGTATCCCCGGGAGGGCCTTCGGTAATGAGCAGTTCTTC

j_gene: TRBJ2-3
v_gene: TRBV19
d_gene: TRBD1
abundance: .
CDR3aa: CASSIEDRGTDTQYF
CDR3nt: TGTGCCAGTAGTATAGAAGACAGGGGAACAGATACGCAGTATTTT

j_gene: TRBJ2-7
v_gene: TRBV20-1
d_gene: .
abundance: few
CDR3aa: CSASLGNYEQYF
CDR3nt: TGCAGTGCTAGCCTGGGGAATTACGAGCAGTACTTC

j_gene: TRBJ2-7
v_gene: TRBV5-1
d_gene: TRBD1
abundance: .
CDR3aa: CASSLVQGAYNEQYF
CDR3nt: TGCGCCAGCAGCTTGGTCCAGGGGGCGTACAATGAGCAGTACTTC

j_gene: TRBJ2-2
v_gene: TRBV5-5
d_gene: .
abundance: .
CDR3aa: CASSLITGWNTGELFF
CDR3nt: TGTGCCAGCAGCTTGATTACAGGGTGGAACACCGGGGAGCTGTTTTTT

j_gene: TRBJ2-3
v_gene: TRBV10-3
d_gene: .
abundance: .
CDR3aa: CAIRVETSTDTQYF
CDR3nt: TGTGCCATCAGAGTCGAGACTAGCACAGATACGCAGTATTTT

j_gene: TRBJ1-2
v_gene: TRBV28
d_gene: TRBD1
abundance: few
CDR3aa: CASSPMGTARVYGYTF
CDR3nt: TGTGCCAGCAGCCCTATGGGGACAGCAAGGGTCTATGGCTACACCTTC

j_gene: TRBJ2-3
v_gene: TRBV12-3/TRBV12-4
d_gene: .
abundance: .
CDR3aa: CASSPGSPDTQYF
CDR3nt: TGTGCCAGCAGCCCAGGGTCCCCAGATACGCAGTATTTT

j_gene: TRBJ2-7
v_gene: TRBV10-2
d_gene: TRBD1
abundance: .
CDR3aa: CASSVQGQGVSEQYF
CDR3nt: TGCGCCAGCAGTGTGCAAGGACAGGGGGTTTCCGAGCAGTACTTC

j_gene: TRBJ1-2
v_gene: TRBV3-1
d_gene: .
abundance: .
CDR3aa: CASSQDLGSPSLGYTF
CDR3nt: TGTGCCAGCAGCCAAGATTTAGGCAGTCCCTCCCTTGGCTACACCTTC

j_gene: TRBJ1-4
v_gene: TRBV5-5
d_gene: .
abundance: .
CDR3aa: CASSSTSGRGATNEKLFF
CDR3nt: TGTGCCAGCAGCTCAACATCGGGTAGGGGGGCAACTAATGAAAAACTGTTTTTT

j_gene: TRBJ2-4
v_gene: TRBV7-2
d_gene: .
abundance: .
CDR3aa: CASSLDSGLAKNIQYF
CDR3nt: TGTGCCAGCAGCTTAGATAGTGGGCTAGCCAAAAACATTCAGTACTTC

j_gene: TRBJ1-6
v_gene: TRBV2
d_gene: .
abundance: .
CDR3aa: CASSDRAGIHF
CDR3nt: TGTGCCAGCAGTGATAGGGCAGGCATCCACTTT

j_gene: TRBJ1-1
v_gene: TRBV27
d_gene: .
abundance: .
CDR3aa: CASALGTEAFF
CDR3nt: TGTGCCAGCGCGCTGGGGACTGAAGCTTTCTTT

j_gene: TRBJ1-2
v_gene: TRBV19
d_gene: TRBD1
abundance: .
CDR3aa: CASRNTGTGYGYTF
CDR3nt: TGTGCCAGTAGAAACACCGGGACAGGGTATGGCTACACCTTC

j_gene: TRBJ1-5
v_gene: TRBV6-6
d_gene: TRBD1
abundance: .
CDR3aa: CASSYTQGTGYNQPQHF
CDR3nt: TGTGCCAGCAGTTACACCCAAGGGACAGGTTACAATCAGCCCCAGCATTTT

j_gene: TRBJ2-5
v_gene: TRBV11-1
d_gene: TRBD1
abundance: few
CDR3aa: CASSLGPTGETQYF
CDR3nt: TGTGCCAGCAGCTTAGGCCCGACAGGGGAGACCCAGTACTTC

j_gene: TRBJ2-7
v_gene: TRBV11-2
d_gene: TRBD2
abundance: .
CDR3aa: CASSSGTSGRRFYEQYF
CDR3nt: TGTGCCAGCAGTTCCGGGACTAGCGGGAGACGCTTTTACGAGCAGTACTTC

j_gene: TRBJ2-5
v_gene: TRBV20-1
d_gene: TRBD2
abundance: .
CDR3aa: CSASLAAYNGQYF
CDR3nt: TGCAGTGCTAGCCTAGCGGCCTACAATGGGCAGTACTTC